These 26 T cell receptor beta chains originate from one sample sequenced in a study of shared clonotypes between healthy human individuals. Terminally differentiated effector memory CD45RA+ cells were excluded by CCR7 positive selection of CD45RO-negative cells. Here immunoSEQ multiplex PCR was the method, and the copy in TCRdb shows in-frame clones only, minus some. The sample lists about 2.1 million clones; 85% to 95% were seen once. The sequencing input was naive CD8+ T cells from PBMCs. Receptors were obtained from a man aged 18 to 30 in good health. Some clones in this sample may be carry-over from other donors' samples.

The J gene is TRBJ2-7, the V gene TRBV14, with 8 bases lining up with TRBD2. Trimming at V came to 3 bases and at J to 3 bases, leaving 19 bases not matched to a gene. The CDR3 is 19 amino acids. CDR1 is SGHDN, CDR2 FVKESK, per germline. The DNA of the CDR3 is TGTGCCAGCAGCCATAGTGGACTTCGGGGAGCGGGAGACTACTACGAGCAGTACTTC. This sequence encodes CASSHSGLRGAGDYYEQYF.

The sample holds one count of this clone. This sequence joins TRBV11-2 and TRBJ2-1; D unclear. V dropped 1 base and J dropped 0 bases, with 19 bases sitting between them. Germline V gene lookup returns CDR1 SGHAT and CDR2 FQNNGV. The CDR3 is made up of 19 amino acids. The CDR3 bases are TGTGCCAGCAGCTTAGCCTTTTATGGCTCAGCAGGCTCCTACAATGAGCAGTTCTTC. Translated: CASSLAFYGSAGSYNEQFF.

With regard to this clone: The sample contains more than one DNA sequence encoding this CDR3. The V and J genes are TRBV9 and TRBJ2-7; possible D gene TRBD1, 5 bases. The germline CDR1 and CDR2 sequences are SGDLS and YYNGEE. The CDR3 runs 14 residues. Trimming removed 4 bases from V and 0 bases from J, with 11 bases in between. The CDR3, as DNA: TGTGCCAGCAGCCCTGGGGCAAGCTCCTACGAGCAGTACTTC. Translation: CASSPGASSYEQYF.

V and J are TRBV7-9 and TRBJ2-7, with D perhaps given as TRBD1 or TRBD2 (5 bases each). The CDR3 length is 15 residues. Germline V gene data show CDR1 as SEHNR and CDR2 as FQNEAQ (reference sequence). Trimming took off 2 bases at V and 2 bases at J, with 13 bases between the two ends. The chain's CDR3 is CASSLSLGETYEQYF. The CDR3 nucleotides are TGTGCCAGCAGCTTATCCCTAGGGGAGACCTACGAGCAGTACTTC.

The rearrangement joins TRBV11-1 to TRBJ2-1; 9 bases match TRBD1. This CDR3 is built from 12 residues. CDR1 is SGHAT, CDR2 FQDESV, per germline (reference sequence). V dropped 8 bases and J dropped 6; count of bases not matched to a gene: 2. Written as DNA, the CDR3 is TGTGCCAGCCGGGACAGGGCCAATGAGCAGTTCTTC. Encoded protein: CASRDRANEQFF.

A note on this clone: This specimen includes other DNA sequences encoding the same CDR3. The gene calls are TRBV28 and TRBJ2-7, with D possibly being TRBD1 (8 bases). Germline V gene lookup returns CDR1 MDHEN and CDR2 SYDVKM. V was cut by 5 bases and J by 2 bases, with 13 bases left in between. CDR3 length equals 14 residues. This CDR3 reads CASSSGTGAYEQYF. CDR3 nucleotides: TGTGCCAGCAGTAGCGGGACAGGCGCCTACGAGCAGTACTTC.

The V gene is TRBV28, the J gene TRBJ2-6; tentatively, D is TRBD1 or TRBD2 (5 bases each). V lost 2 bases to trimming and J lost 2 bases, with 13 bases between them. The length of the CDR3 is 17 residues. CDR1 is MDHEN, CDR2 SYDVKM, per germline. CDR3 sequence (DNA): TGTGCCAGCAGTTTAATGGGGGTCGGTGCTGGGGCCAACGTCCTGACTTTC. It specifies CASSLMGVGAGANVLTF.

This chain joins TRBV27 and TRBJ2-7; 11 bases agree with TRBD2. CDR3 length equals 15 residues. The V segment lost 4 bases and the J segment 4 bases; nucleotides outside the gene matches: 6. CDR1 and CDR2 (germline): MNHEY, SMNVEV (reference sequence). CDR3: CASSYSGRAGYEQYF. CDR3 sequence (DNA): TGTGCCAGCAGTTATAGCGGGAGGGCCGGGTACGAGCAGTACTTC.

This sequence joins TRBV10-1 and TRBJ2-3, with D unclear. The CDR3 totals 13 residues. Looked up from germline, CDR1 is WNHNN and CDR2 is SYGVQD (reference sequence). The V gene lost 6 bases and the J gene lost 0 bases, with 7 bases spanning the gap. The CDR3 protein is CASSSVSTDTQYF. CDR3 nucleotides: TGCGCCAGCAGCAGCGTCAGCACAGATACGCAGTATTTT.

Worth noting for this clone: The same CDR3 also results from other DNA sequences found in this sample. The V gene is TRBV6-5, the J gene TRBJ1-4, with D unclear. Trimming pared 0 bases from V and 1 base from J, leaving 9 bases between. The CDR3 runs 16 residues. Germline V gene data show CDR1 as MNHEY and CDR2 as SVGAGI. The CDR3 nucleotides are TGTGCCAGCAGTTACTCGATCGGGGAAACTAATGAAAAACTGTTTTTT. As protein: CASSYSIGETNEKLFF.

The chain recombines TRBV4-1 with TRBJ2-1; 10 bases agree with TRBD2. The CDR3 is 15 amino acids. Germline V CDR1 and CDR2: MGHRA, YSYEKL. Losses at the gene ends were 2 bases for V and 9 bases for J; bases not matched to a gene: 7. CDR3 DNA: TGCGCCAGCAGCCAAAGCATAGCGGGGGGTCGTGAGCAGTTCTTC. This codes for CASSQSIAGGREQFF.

A note on this clone: Other DNA sequences from this sample encode an identical CDR3 as well. This chain uses TRBV28 with TRBJ2-5; weak D call: TRBD2 (6 bases). V was clipped by 3 bases and J by 3 bases, with 8 bases between them. The CDR3 has 13 amino acids. CDR1 and CDR2 from the germline V gene are MDHEN and SYDVKM. The CDR3 region is CASSFSGEETQYF. In nucleotides, the CDR3 is TGTGCCAGCAGTTTCTCGGGGGAAGAGACCCAGTACTTC.

V gene TRBV19 combines with J gene TRBJ2-7; D remains unclear. Germline assignment: CDR1 LNHDA and CDR2 SQIVND (reference sequence). CDR3 size: 14 residues. Trimming cost V 1 base and J 3 bases, with 10 bases left between them. This chain's CDR3 is CASSIAPAVYEQYF. The CDR3 DNA reads as TGTGCCAGTAGTATAGCTCCGGCGGTCTACGAGCAGTACTTC.

This chain uses TRBV7-9 with TRBJ2-1; D is perhaps TRBD2 (7 bases). The CDR3 length is 16 residues. Germline V gene sequence: CDR1 SEHNR, CDR2 FQNEAQ (reference sequence). Trimming left V 5 bases short and J 9 bases short, with 23 bases between. CDR3 DNA sequence: TGTGCCAGCAGCGCCCAGAGGGGGGGCGGGAAAGCTGAGCAGTTCTTC. Translated: CASSAQRGGGKAEQFF.

This chain joins TRBV5-8 and TRBJ2-1; maybe TRBD2 (7 bases). Trimming left V 4 bases short and J 10 bases short, with 27 bases between. The CDR3 has 17 residues. Germline-derived CDR1 and CDR2 are SGHTS and YDEGEE. The CDR3 is CASSLGADRDYFEEQFF. CDR3 in DNA: TGTGCCAGCAGCCTGGGGGCTGACCGGGACTATTTCGAGGAGCAGTTCTTC.

The chain joins TRBV9 to TRBJ2-1; D might be TRBD2 (5 bases). The CDR3 length is 13 residues. V was clipped by 6 bases and J by 3 bases, with 10 bases between them. Germline CDR1 SGDLS, CDR2 YYNGEE. DNA for the CDR3: TGTGCCAGCACCGGAGGCAGCTACAATGAGCAGTTCTTC. Protein product: CASTGGSYNEQFF.

This clone was recorded only once. V usage is TRBV11-2 and J usage is TRBJ2-7; TRBD2 matches 8 bases. Germline lookup yields CDR1 SGHAT and CDR2 FQNNGV. V shed 1 base, J shed 0 bases, and the junction held 11 bases outside the gene matches. The CDR3 is 18 residues long. CDR3 sequence reads: CASSLGVWIAGHSYEQYF. CDR3 nucleotide sequence: TGTGCCAGCAGCTTAGGGGTTTGGATAGCGGGGCACTCCTACGAGCAGTACTTC.

The chain uses TRBV2 and TRBJ1-1; tentatively, D is TRBD1 (6 bases). Trimming removed 6 bases from V and 3 bases from J, with 17 bases in between. This CDR3 comprises 15 residues. Germline V gives CDR1 SNHLY, CDR2 FYNNEI. The CDR3 loop reads CASRALQGTDTEAFF. CDR3 nucleotide sequence: TGTGCCAGCAGGGCCCTACAGGGCACTGACACTGAAGCTTTCTTT.

To note about this clone: Distinct nucleotide sequences in the sample also encode this CDR3. J is TRBJ1-1 and V is TRBV19; 8 positions agree with TRBD1. The CDR3 runs 14 residues. From germline, CDR1 is LNHDA and CDR2 SQIVND (reference sequence). Losses at the gene ends were 3 bases for V and 1 base for J; bases not matched to a gene: 1. The chain's CDR3 is CASSMGTGNTEAFF. As DNA, the CDR3 is TGTGCCAGTAGTATGGGGACAGGGAACACTGAAGCTTTCTTT. Combining the CDR3 with reference TRBV19 and TRBJ1-1 gives the whole variable domain DGGITQSPKYLFRKEGQNVTLSCEQNLNHDAMYWYRQDPGQGLRLIYYSQIVNDFQKGDIAEGYSVSREKKESFPLTVTSAQKNPTAFYLCASSMGTGNTEAFFGQGTRLTVV.

The rearrangement uses TRBV29-1 and TRBJ1-2; a possible D gene is TRBD1 (5 bases). The CDR3 runs 11 residues. Germline V gene sequence: CDR1 SQVTM, CDR2 ANQGSEA. V was clipped by 6 bases and J by 5 bases, with 10 bases between them. The CDR3 region is CSVWDLYGYTF. In DNA form, the CDR3 reads TGCAGCGTCTGGGACTTATATGGCTACACCTTC.

The count of this clone is one. J is TRBJ2-7 and V is TRBV28; D is perhaps TRBD2 (5 bases). CDR3 size: 13 residues. V was clipped by 3 bases and J by 6 bases, with 12 bases between them. Looked up from germline, CDR1 is MDHEN and CDR2 is SYDVKM. CDR3 protein: CASSFNLAVEQYF. The CDR3 coding sequence is TGTGCCAGCAGTTTTAATCTAGCTGTCGAGCAGTACTTC.

The CDR3 nucleotides read TGTGCCTGGGGGGAGGGGAACACTGAAGCTTTCTTT. Encoded protein: CAWGEGNTEAFF. The V call is TRBV30, the J call TRBJ1-1, with D unresolved. The CDR3 covers 12 residues. Germline assignment: CDR1 GTSNPN and CDR2 SVGIG (reference sequence). Trimming took off 5 bases at V and 1 base at J, with 8 bases between the two ends.

The chain employs TRBV4-1 and TRBJ1-1; no reliable D call. V lost 4 bases and J lost 1, with 13 bases in between. The CDR3 consists of 15 residues. Germline CDR1 reads MGHRA; CDR2 reads YSYEKL. The CDR3 sequence: CASSLVEDGNTEAFF. The CDR3 bases are TGCGCCAGCAGCCTAGTGGAGGACGGGAACACTGAAGCTTTCTTT.

The rearrangement uses TRBV5-5 and TRBJ2-7, with TRBD2 identical over 9 bases. Germline V lookup: CDR1 SGHKS, CDR2 YYEKEE (reference sequence). The CDR3 runs to 15 residues. With V trimmed by 0 bases and J by 6 bases, 7 bases remained unmatched. CDR3 nucleotide sequence: TGTGCCAGCAGCTTGGTGCTAGCGGGATGGTTCGAGCAGTACTTC. This translates into CASSLVLAGWFEQYF.

V usage is TRBV5-1 and J usage is TRBJ2-3; 8 positions agree with TRBD2. CDR1 and CDR2 from the germline V gene are SGHRS and YFSETQ. V trimming: 7 bases; J trimming: 4 bases; junction bases outside the gene matches: 14. The CDR3 has 16 amino acids. The CDR3, as DNA: TGCGCCAGCGAACCAGGCAAGCGGGAGTGGTCAGATACGCAGTATTTT. This encodes CASEPGKREWSDTQYF.

As regards this clone: Other nucleotide sequences from this sample produce the same CDR3. The V call is TRBV19, the J call TRBJ2-7, with D unresolved. V lost 3 bases, J lost 3 bases, and 9 bases lay in between. Germline V CDR1 and CDR2: LNHDA, SQIVND (reference sequence). This CDR3 is 13 amino acids long. The CDR3 sequence is CASSIRGNYEQYF. The CDR3 DNA sequence: TGTGCCAGTAGTATTCGCGGTAACTACGAGCAGTACTTC.